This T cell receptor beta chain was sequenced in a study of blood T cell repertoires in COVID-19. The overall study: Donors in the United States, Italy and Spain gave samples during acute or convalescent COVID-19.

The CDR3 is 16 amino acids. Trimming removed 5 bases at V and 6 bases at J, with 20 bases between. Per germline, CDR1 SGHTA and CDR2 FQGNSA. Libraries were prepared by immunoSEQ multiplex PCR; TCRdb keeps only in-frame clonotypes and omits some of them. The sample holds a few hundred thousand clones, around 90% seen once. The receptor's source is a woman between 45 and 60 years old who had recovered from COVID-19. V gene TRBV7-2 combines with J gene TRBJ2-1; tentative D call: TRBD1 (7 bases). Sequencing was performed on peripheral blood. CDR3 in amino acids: CASSRPGQLEGNEQFF. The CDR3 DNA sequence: TGTGCCAGCAGCCGCCCGGGACAGCTGGAGGGCAATGAGCAGTTCTTC.